The 24 T cell receptor beta chains below come from one sample, sequenced in a study of CD8+ T cells in alopecia areata. Extraction of RNA preceded its reverse transcription into cDNA, which served as the sequencing template. The protocol was immunoSEQ multiplex PCR, while the TCRdb copy is restricted to in-frame clones and leaves out a portion. This table holds 200,000 to 250,000 clones, approximately 72% found once. Treatment in this sample: oral pan-JAK inhibitor, 5-10 mg twice daily. This sample comprised CD4+ T cells sorted from blood, obtained at week 44, from a patient treated with tofacitinib. The receptors come from a human donor with alopecia areata.

This clone has a handful of counts. The V call is TRBV6-1, the J call TRBJ2-7; no clear D gene. The CDR3 spans 12 residues. Trimming pared 1 base from V and 5 bases from J, leaving 6 bases between. The germline V gene has CDR1 MNHNS and CDR2 SASEGT. CDR3: CASSEVGNEQYF. The CDR3 DNA is TGTGCCAGCAGTGAAGTGGGTAACGAGCAGTACTTC.

This chain joins TRBV29-1 and TRBJ1-4; D unresolved. This CDR3 comprises 12 residues. CDR1 SQVTM and CDR2 ANQGSEA come from the germline V gene. The V and J ends lost 6 bases and 7 bases respectively, with 12 bases between them. The CDR3 nucleotides read TGCAGCGTCATCGGGTTTTCTGAAAAACTGTTTTTT. It codes for CSVIGFSEKLFF.

A few counts support this clone. The rearrangement uses TRBV29-1 and TRBJ2-7; TRBD1 is a possible D gene (5 bases). Germline CDR1 and CDR2: SQVTM and ANQGSEA. The CDR3 has 12 amino acids. V shed 2 bases and J shed 6 bases, with 11 bases lying between them. The DNA for the CDR3 is TGCAGCGTTGAAATTGGTAGGGGCGAGCAGTACTTC. Encoded protein: CSVEIGRGEQYF.

The chain uses TRBV30 and TRBJ2-3; 7 nucleotides match TRBD2. V gave up 0 bases and J gave up 4 bases; unmatched junction bases: 4. Germline CDR1 and CDR2: GTSNPN and SVGIG (reference sequence). This CDR3 region has 14 residues. CDR3 sequence (DNA): TGTGCCTGGAGTGTGCGGGGGAGATCAGATACGCAGTATTTT. Translating it yields CAWSVRGRSDTQYF.

The chain carries TRBV2 and TRBJ2-3; maybe TRBD2 (6 bases). Germline CDR1 and CDR2: SNHLY and FYNNEI. This CDR3 region has 13 residues. Trimming took 10 bases from V and 2 from J, leaving 13 bases between them. DNA of the CDR3: TGTGCCACAGGGCGGGGCCTCACAGATACGCAGTATTTT. Amino acids: CATGRGLTDTQYF.

This clone was observed at least ten times. The chain carries TRBV5-1 and TRBJ1-2; possibly TRBD1 for D (6 bases). V was shortened by 4 bases and J by 7 bases, with 14 bases between the two germline ends. The CDR3 is 13 amino acids. Germline lookup yields CDR1 SGHRS and CDR2 YFSETQ. The CDR3 spells CASSEPGGGGYTF. CDR3 nucleotide sequence: TGCGCCAGCAGCGAACCAGGAGGGGGTGGCTACACCTTC.

The sample holds one count of this clone. V is TRBV10-3 and J is TRBJ1-2; 10 bases align to TRBD1. This CDR3 region has 15 residues. Per germline, CDR1 ENHRY and CDR2 SYGVKD. The ends lost 5 bases at V and 8 bases at J; junction bases unmatched: 11. The CDR3 DNA is TGTGCCATCAGTTCCATCGGGACAGGGGTGGAAGGCTACACCTTC. Translating gives CAISSIGTGVEGYTF.

This rearrangement joins TRBV19 to TRBJ2-7; 9 bases fit TRBD2. The CDR3 has 16 amino acids. CDR1 LNHDA and CDR2 SQIVND come from the germline V gene (reference sequence). Trimming at V came to 0 bases and at J to 1 base, leaving 4 bases not matched to a gene. This CDR3 reads CASSIDVTSGSYEQYF. In DNA, the CDR3 is TGTGCCAGTAGTATAGACGTGACTAGCGGTTCCTACGAGCAGTACTTC.

V is TRBV28 and J is TRBJ1-2; 7 bases align to TRBD1. J gave up 2 bases and V 1 base, and 4 bases lay outside the gene matches. Germline lookup yields CDR1 MDHEN and CDR2 SYDVKM. There are 15 residues in the CDR3. The CDR3 protein is CASSLSVQGNYGYTF. Written as DNA, the CDR3 is TGTGCCAGCAGTTTATCGGTACAGGGGAACTATGGCTACACCTTC.

The rearrangement joins TRBV19 to TRBJ1-2; 7 bases line up with TRBD1. Germline V CDR1 and CDR2: LNHDA, SQIVND (reference sequence). V shed 4 bases and J 7 bases; nucleotides not matched to a gene: 15. The CDR3 consists of 16 residues. The CDR3, as DNA: TGTGCCAGTAGTAAGACGGGACAGCAAATAGGTGGTGGCTACACCTTC. This gives the protein CASSKTGQQIGGGYTF.

This chain links TRBV29-1 with TRBJ1-2; D is ambiguous. Germline assignment: CDR1 SQVTM and CDR2 ANQGSEA. The germline V and J ends were trimmed by 4 bases and 9 bases, with 18 bases remaining between them. The CDR3 is 13 amino acids. The CDR3: CSVGPRQALSYTF. The CDR3 DNA is TGCAGCGTTGGTCCGAGGCAAGCGTTAAGCTACACCTTC.

This chain joins TRBV6-1 and TRBJ2-7; TRBD2 might be the D (6 bases). Germline CDR1 MNHNS, CDR2 SASEGT. This CDR3 has 14 amino acids. Trimming removed 5 bases at V and 2 bases at J, with 13 bases between. CDR3 DNA: TGTGCCAGCAGTCACACGGGGGTGCCCTACGAGCAGTACTTC. Its translation is CASSHTGVPYEQYF.

The chain recombines TRBV5-4 with TRBJ2-2; D is unresolved. V was cut by 1 base and J by 6 bases, with 7 bases left in between. The CDR3 consists of 13 residues. CDR1 is SGHNT, CDR2 YYREEE, per germline (reference sequence). The CDR3 region has the DNA TGTGCCAGCAGCTTGTCGCTCGCCGGGGAGCTGTTTTTT. Its protein product is CASSLSLAGELFF.

The genes are TRBV29-1 and TRBJ1-2; 9 bases are shared with TRBD1. Germline CDR1 is SQVTM and CDR2 is ANQGSEA. Losses at the gene ends were 4 bases for V and 13 bases for J; bases not matched to a gene: 13. The CDR3 length is 13 residues. The CDR3 bases are TGCAGCGTTGGGAAGAAAACAGGGGGCGCGTGCACCTTC. It yields the protein CSVGKKTGGACTF.

This chain uses TRBV4-3 with TRBJ2-7; TRBD1 aligns across 8 bases. Per germline, CDR1 LGHNA and CDR2 YSLEER. The CDR3 extends over 16 amino acids. Trimming took 1 base from V and 5 from J; bases not matched to a gene: 10. This CDR3 is CASSQGPDRGLDEQYF. The CDR3 bases are TGCGCCAGCAGCCAAGGCCCTGACAGGGGATTGGACGAGCAGTACTTC.

J is TRBJ1-5 and V is TRBV28, with TRBD1 matching over 9 bases. Germline loops: CDR1 MDHEN, CDR2 SYDVKM. Losses at the gene ends were 5 bases for V and 5 bases for J; bases not matched to a gene: 10. The CDR3 extends over 16 amino acids. The CDR3 here is CASSVVRDRAHQPQHF. The DNA for the CDR3 is TGTGCCAGCAGTGTTGTAAGGGACAGGGCGCATCAGCCCCAGCATTTT.

CDR3 region: CASSPGQGQPSYEQYF. The CDR3 DNA sequence: TGTGCCAGCTCACCGGGACAGGGTCAACCGTCCTACGAGCAGTACTTC. The chain couples TRBV18 to TRBJ2-7, with 9 nucleotides matching TRBD1. CDR3 length: 16 residues. V lost 3 bases, J lost 1 base, and 7 bases stayed unmatched. Germline lookup yields CDR1 KGHSH and CDR2 LQKENI.

The V and J genes are TRBV4-3 and TRBJ2-7, with no clear D. The CDR3 loop spans 15 amino acids. In germline, CDR1 is LGHNA, CDR2 YSLEER. V lost 1 base and J 6 bases, leaving 16 bases between the germline ends. The CDR3: CASSQGLAKVSEQYF. CDR3 nucleotides: TGCGCCAGCAGCCAAGGGTTGGCAAAGGTATCCGAGCAGTACTTC.

V is TRBV9 and J is TRBJ2-5, with 7 bases lining up with TRBD2. This CDR3 is 15 amino acids long. J gave up 1 base and V 4 bases, and 7 bases lay outside the gene matches. Germline V gene sequence: CDR1 SGDLS, CDR2 YYNGEE. The CDR3 sequence: CASSQSQRGQETQYF. The CDR3, as DNA: TGTGCCAGCAGCCAATCTCAGCGGGGCCAAGAGACCCAGTACTTC.

The V and J genes are TRBV5-1 and TRBJ2-1, with TRBD1 matching 9 bases. The CDR3 has 16 amino acids. The germline CDR1 and CDR2 sequences are SGHRS and YFSETQ. Trimming removed 4 bases from V and 7 bases from J; junction bases left unmatched: 12. DNA for the CDR3: TGCGCCAGCAGCGCGGACAGGGGACTTCAGGCGAATGAGCAGTTCTTC. It is translated as CASSADRGLQANEQFF.

This chain uses TRBV27 with TRBJ1-1; D is uncertain. Germline loops: CDR1 MNHEY, CDR2 SMNVEV (reference sequence). Trimming took off 2 bases at V and 0 bases at J, with 22 bases between the two ends. The CDR3 has 19 amino acids. CDR3 sequence: CASSLRCRAKYCMNTEAFF. CDR3 DNA: TGTGCCAGCAGTTTACGGTGTAGAGCCAAGTACTGCATGAACACTGAAGCTTTCTTT.

V usage is TRBV27 and J usage is TRBJ1-4; tentative D call: TRBD1 (5 bases). Deletions cut 7 bases from V and 6 bases from J, with 15 bases between. The CDR3 contains 14 residues. CDR1 is MNHEY and CDR2 is SMNVEV in the germline V gene (reference sequence). CDR3 bases: TGTGCCAGCACCCATCTCGGGGGTGATGAAAAACTGTTTTTT. This encodes CASTHLGGDEKLFF.

Only one count was recorded for this clone. V usage is TRBV29-1 and J usage is TRBJ1-1; D is perhaps TRBD1 (5 bases). Trimming removed 7 bases at V and 1 base at J, with 19 bases between. Germline CDR1 reads SQVTM; CDR2 reads ANQGSEA. The CDR3 contains 15 residues. The CDR3 spells CSAQLLTTENTEAFF. In DNA, the CDR3 is TGCAGCGCCCAATTACTTACGACAGAGAACACTGAAGCTTTCTTT.

This chain links TRBV7-2 with TRBJ1-2, with a weak D call TRBD1 (6 bases). The CDR3 extends over 16 amino acids. CDR1 and CDR2 (germline): SGHTA, FQGNSA. The germline V and J ends were trimmed by 0 bases and 2 bases, with 13 bases remaining between them. This chain's CDR3 is CASSLARGRGNYGYTF. The CDR3, as DNA: TGTGCCAGCAGCTTAGCGCGCGGCAGGGGCAACTATGGCTACACCTTC.